This is a list of T cell receptor beta chains from one sample in a study of T cells in Graves' hyperthyroidism and ophthalmopathy. TCRdb re-analysed the multiplex PCR reads in MiXCR, keeping a single row per CDR3 protein. Of roughly 260,000 distinct CDR3 sequences listed, just over 14% are singletons. Sequencing was carried out using blood. The origin of the receptors is a woman between 40 and 55 years old with Graves' hyperthyroidism that later progressed to Graves' ophthalmopathy. Each CDR3 is given with its conserved first and last residue. A D gene is named only where the DNA matches it firmly.

TRBJ2-2 | 14 | - | TRBV9 | CASSAGPRSGELFF
TRBJ1-2 | 18 | TRBD1 | TRBV19 | CASSPNTGTALWEDGYTF
TRBJ2-7 | 13 | TRBD1 | TRBV11-2 | CASSSGQGGEQYF
TRBJ2-1 | 15 | - | TRBV5-1 | CASSLIGVGGNEQFF
TRBJ2-3 | 16 | TRBD2 | TRBV7-9 | CASSSTSGSITDTQYF
TRBJ2-5 | 16 | - | TRBV7-9 | CASSYPFGSQGETQYF
TRBJ1-2 | 17 | TRBD1 | TRBV11-1 | CASSSGRTGGAPYGYTF
TRBJ2-2 | 16 | - | TRBV5-1 | CASSLAITSGTGELFF
TRBJ2-1 | 12 | - | TRBV7-9 | CASSLLLDEQFF
TRBJ2-1 | 14 | - | TRBV6-1 | CAGRGPSSYNEQFF
TRBJ2-7 | 16 | - | TRBV9 | CASSVAGGLSSYEQYF
TRBJ1-2 | 14 | TRBD1 | TRBV2 | CASSGQGFSNGYTF
TRBJ1-1 | 15 | TRBD1 | TRBV6-1 | CASSWTGKMNTEAFF
TRBJ2-1 | 14 | - | TRBV7-9 | CASSHGYSYNEQFF